This T cell receptor (beta chain) was identified during a study of early T cells in non-severe SARS-CoV-2 infection. Researchers tagged individual cDNA molecules with unique molecular identifiers. Via MiXCR, TCRdb re-called the 5' RACE reads, giving one row per CDR3 protein. The data show approximately 73,000 distinct CDR3 sequences, with around 10% seen just once and 4.7% held by the top ten. CDR1 and CDR2 from the germline V gene are LGHNA and YNFKEQ. The CDR3 is 14 residues long. A remark on this clonotype: Its target is not known. The germline gene is not matched at one end of the junction; a read error may be the cause.

General observations from the study: Matching with VDJdb favored anti-spike CD8 responses (missing private and CD4 specificities).

The genes are TRBV4-2 and TRBJ2-3; no clear D. The sequenced sample consisted of whole blood. This clonotype was sampled from an adult who was a healthcare worker with PCR-confirmed SARS-CoV-2 infection or an uninfected control (not recorded which). CDR3: CASSQGASTDAQYF. The CDR3 DNA sequence: TGTGCCAGCAGCCAAGGGGCCAGCACAGATGCGCAGTATTTT.